The 28 T cell receptor beta chains in this list originate from one sample, sequenced in a study of blood T cell repertoires in COVID-19. Produced via immunoSEQ multiplex PCR; TCRdb's table is partial and in-frame only. The sample contains almost 400,000 clones, about 90% of which appear only once. Input material: peripheral blood. The origin of the receptors is a woman in her sixties or seventies with COVID-19, enrolled during active disease.

The rearrangement joins TRBV5-4 to TRBJ1-1, with unresolved D. In germline, CDR1 is SGHNT, CDR2 YYREEE (reference sequence). The ends were cut back, 3 bases at V and 5 bases at J, with 8 bases in the middle. There are 12 residues in the CDR3. The CDR3 loop reads CASSYPRTEAFF. CDR3 in DNA: TGTGCCAGCAGCTACCCGAGGACTGAAGCTTTCTTT.

For this clone: Other DNA sequences in this specimen translate into the identical CDR3. The J gene is TRBJ2-5, the V gene TRBV5-4; 8 bases match TRBD2. Per the germline V gene, CDR1 is SGHNT and CDR2 is YYREEE (reference sequence). Trimming removed 1 base from V and 5 bases from J; junction bases left unmatched: 4. This CDR3 has 14 amino acids. Here the CDR3 reads CASSLSGGRETQYF. Written as DNA, the CDR3 is TGTGCCAGCAGCTTGTCGGGGGGGCGGGAGACCCAGTACTTC.

The V call is TRBV2, the J call TRBJ1-1; no reliable D call. Trimming removed 6 bases at V and 1 base at J, with 9 bases between. The CDR3 length is 13 residues. Germline-derived CDR1 and CDR2 are SNHLY and FYNNEI. CDR3 DNA: TGTGCCAGCAGGCCCCACGGGAACACTGAAGCTTTCTTT. Translated, it gives CASRPHGNTEAFF.

This chain uses TRBV5-4 with TRBJ1-2; the D gene is possibly TRBD1 (6 bases). The CDR3 contains 16 residues. CDR1 SGHNT and CDR2 YYREEE come from the germline V gene (reference sequence). V gave up 0 bases and J gave up 4 bases, with 16 bases separating them. The CDR3 reads CASSLAVAEGGYGYTF. CDR3 in DNA: TGTGCCAGCAGCTTGGCGGTGGCGGAAGGGGGCTATGGCTACACCTTC.

The chain uses TRBV5-5 and TRBJ1-1; tentative D call: TRBD1 (5 bases). Trimming pared 2 bases from V and 1 base from J, leaving 9 bases between. This CDR3 is 14 amino acids long. Germline CDR1 and CDR2: SGHKS and YYEKEE (reference sequence). CDR3 loop: CASSFFQGNTEAFF. The CDR3 nucleotides are TGTGCCAGCAGCTTTTTTCAGGGGAACACTGAAGCTTTCTTT.

This clone was recorded a few times. CDR3 sequence reads: CASSLSRDGYTF. For the CDR3, the DNA is TGTGCCAGCAGCTTAAGTAGAGATGGCTACACCTTC. The chain uses TRBV7-2 and TRBJ1-2; D remains unclear. The CDR3 loop spans 12 amino acids. The germline V and J ends were trimmed by 2 bases and 6 bases, with 7 bases remaining between them. Germline CDR1 and CDR2: SGHTA and FQGNSA.

The gene calls are TRBV6-5 and TRBJ2-7, with D possibly being TRBD2 (7 bases). Germline V gene data show CDR1 as MNHEY and CDR2 as SVGAGI. Deletions cut 8 bases from V and 2 bases from J, with 16 bases between. The CDR3 extends over 14 amino acids. CDR3 nucleotide sequence: TGTGCCAGCTGGGACTGGGGGGGCACCTACGAGCAGTACTTC. It codes for CASWDWGGTYEQYF.

This rearrangement joins TRBV11-2 to TRBJ1-1; D not resolved. The germline V and J ends were trimmed by 6 bases and 6 bases, with 17 bases remaining between them. The CDR3 contains 14 residues. Germline V CDR1 and CDR2: SGHAT, FQNNGV. The CDR3 here is CASSPAGRYAEAFF. CDR3 sequence (DNA): TGTGCCAGCAGTCCGGCAGGTAGATATGCTGAAGCTTTCTTT. The variable domain in full, with the rest retrieved from reference TRBV11-2 and TRBJ1-1, is EAGVAQSPRYKIIEKRQSVAFWCNPISGHATLYWYQQILGQGPKLLIQFQNNGVVDDSQLPKDRFSAERLKGVDSTLKIQPAKLEDSAVYLCASSPAGRYAEAFFGQGTRLTVV.

This clone was seen only a few times. The J gene is TRBJ2-3, the V gene TRBV9; 7 nucleotides match TRBD2. Looked up from germline, CDR1 is SGDLS and CDR2 is YYNGEE. The V and J ends lost 3 bases and 2 bases, in that order; junction bases with no gene match: 6. CDR3 length: 15 amino acids. The CDR3 DNA is TGTGCCAGCAGCGGCGCCGGGACTAACACAGATACGCAGTATTTT. Translating gives CASSGAGTNTDTQYF.

Remarks on this clone: An end of the junction differs from the germline gene, which may be a read error. The V and J genes are TRBV5-4 and TRBJ2-7; possibly TRBD2 for D (8 bases). Germline V gene lookup returns CDR1 SGHNT and CDR2 YYREEE (reference sequence). This CDR3 spans 15 amino acids. In DNA, the CDR3 is TGTGCCAGCAGCTTGGTGGGCGGGGACAGCGGGGGACTCCTTTTC. Its protein is CASSLVGGDSGGLLF.

DNA of the CDR3: TGTGCCAGCAGCTTCGGAGGCTATTTGGGTTCACCCCTCCACTTT. It codes for CASSFGGYLGSPLHF. V is TRBV7-9 and J is TRBJ1-6; D is undetermined. CDR3 size: 15 residues. V was trimmed by 3 bases and J by 9 bases, leaving 15 bases between them. The germline V gene encodes CDR1 SEHNR and CDR2 FQNEAQ (reference sequence). The whole variable domain, remainder taken from reference TRBV7-9 and TRBJ1-6, is DTGVSQNPRHKITKRGQNVTFRCDPISEHNRLYWYRQTLGQGPEFLTYFQNEAQLEKSRLLSDRFSAERPKGSFSTLEIQRTEQGDSAMYLCASSFGGYLGSPLHFGNGTRLTVT.

V and J are TRBV5-1 and TRBJ1-6; 7 nucleotides match TRBD1. V gave up 2 bases and J gave up 0 bases; unmatched junction bases: 8. The CDR3 is 18 residues long. Germline V lookup: CDR1 SGHRS, CDR2 YFSETQ. CDR3 DNA: TGCGCCAGCAGCTTCCGAAGACAGGGCAGCTCCTATAATTCACCCCTCCACTTT. It codes for CASSFRRQGSSYNSPLHF.

In this sample, this clone turned up once. The rearrangement joins TRBV12-5 to TRBJ1-2; D might be TRBD1 (5 bases). The CDR3 extends over 13 amino acids. The germline CDR1 and CDR2 sequences are LGHNT and FRNRAP. The V gene lost 6 bases and the J gene lost 3 bases, with 11 bases spanning the gap. CDR3 amino acids: CASGWGRDYGYTF. CDR3 nucleotides: TGTGCTAGTGGCTGGGGCAGGGACTATGGCTACACCTTC.

The rearrangement uses TRBV5-5 and TRBJ1-4; 8 bases match TRBD1. The germline V gene has CDR1 SGHKS and CDR2 YYEKEE (reference sequence). This CDR3 comprises 14 residues. The J segment lost 8 bases and the V segment lost 3 bases, leaving 6 bases of the junction unmatched. CDR3 in amino acids: CASSSTGTGEKLFF. DNA for the CDR3: TGTGCCAGCAGCTCTACAGGGACAGGAGAAAAACTGTTTTTT.

The rearrangement uses TRBV18 and TRBJ1-1; 9 bases are shared with TRBD1. J gave up 4 bases and V 1 base, and 4 bases lay outside the gene matches. CDR3 length: 15 residues. Germline lookup yields CDR1 KGHSH and CDR2 LQKENI. CDR3 sequence reads: CASSPRDRGFTEAFF. The DNA for the CDR3 is TGTGCCAGCTCACCACGAGACAGGGGGTTCACTGAAGCTTTCTTT. The whole variable domain, remainder taken from reference TRBV18 and TRBJ1-1, is NAGVMQNPRHLVRRRGQEARLRCSPMKGHSHVYWYRQLPEEGLKFMVYLQKENIIDESGMPKERFSAEFPKEGPSILRIQQVVRGDSAAYFCASSPRDRGFTEAFFGQGTRLTVV.

The chain links TRBV7-2 to TRBJ2-1; possibly TRBD1 for D (6 bases). The CDR3 sequence is 15 residues long. V was trimmed by 5 bases and J by 4 bases, leaving 15 bases between them. Per the germline V gene, CDR1 is SGHTA and CDR2 is FQGNSA. CDR3 DNA sequence: TGTGCCAGCAGCGCGATCGGGACACCTTACAATGAGCAGTTCTTC. This gives the protein CASSAIGTPYNEQFF.

The chain combines TRBV28 with TRBJ1-2; D is undetermined. This CDR3 has 13 amino acids. CDR1 and CDR2 (germline): MDHEN, SYDVKM. Trimming took off 2 bases at V and 6 bases at J, with 10 bases between the two ends. DNA for the CDR3: TGTGCCAGCAGTTTAGGAACAGAAGATGGCTACACCTTC. Protein sequence: CASSLGTEDGYTF.

This rearrangement joins TRBV4-1 to TRBJ1-2; 7 bases agree with TRBD1. With V trimmed by 1 base and J by 3 bases, 5 bases remained unmatched. The CDR3 runs to 15 residues. CDR1 and CDR2 from the germline V gene are MGHRA and YSYEKL. CDR3: CASSQGRDRDYGYTF. CDR3 coding DNA: TGCGCCAGCAGCCAAGGGAGAGACAGGGACTATGGCTACACCTTC.

The genes are TRBV30 and TRBJ1-2; possible D gene TRBD1, 6 bases. The CDR3 sequence is 13 residues long. CDR1 GTSNPN and CDR2 SVGIG come from the germline V gene (reference sequence). V dropped 1 base and J dropped 8 bases, with 14 bases sitting between them. CDR3 sequence reads: CAWSAGGAGGYTF. DNA for the CDR3: TGTGCCTGGAGTGCTGGGGGGGCTGGAGGCTACACCTTC.

This clone was seen only a few times. The genes are TRBV18 and TRBJ1-5, with 7 bases matching TRBD1. The junction had 9 bases not matched to a gene; V was cut back by 5 bases and J by 2 bases. Germline-derived CDR1 and CDR2 are KGHSH and LQKENI. This CDR3 has 16 residues. The CDR3 DNA reads TGTGCCAGCTCATTAGACAGGGCACGAGGCAATCAGCCCCAGCATTTT. Its protein is CASSLDRARGNQPQHF.

This chain links TRBV9 with TRBJ2-2; 7 bases are shared with TRBD1. The CDR3 is 17 amino acids. Trimming at V came to 3 bases and at J to 4 bases, leaving 12 bases not matched to a gene. Germline V gene sequence: CDR1 SGDLS, CDR2 YYNGEE. In DNA, the CDR3 is TGTGCCAGCAGCGCCGCCGGGACAGAGAGAATCACCGGGGAGCTGTTTTTT. It yields the protein CASSAAGTERITGELFF.

V and J are TRBV18 and TRBJ1-1, with D possibly matching TRBD1 (6 bases). Germline CDR1 KGHSH, CDR2 LQKENI. The CDR3 consists of 14 residues. V was shortened by 3 bases and J by 2 bases, with 10 bases between the two germline ends. The CDR3 spells CASSPSGDNTEAFF. CDR3 nucleotide sequence: TGTGCCAGCTCACCGTCAGGGGACAACACTGAAGCTTTCTTT.

The gene calls are TRBV5-6 and TRBJ2-1, with unresolved D. Germline loops: CDR1 SGHDT, CDR2 YYEEEE. This CDR3 is 12 amino acids long. Trimming stripped 2 bases from V and 3 bases from J, with 3 bases between. The CDR3 here is CASSFNYNEQFF. CDR3 coding DNA: TGTGCCAGCAGCTTCAACTACAATGAGCAGTTCTTC. Variable domain in full (rest from reference TRBV5-6 and TRBJ2-1): DAGVTQSPTHLIKTRGQQVTLRCSPKSGHDTVSWYQQALGQGPQFIFQYYEEEERQRGNFPDRFSGHQFPNYSSELNVNALLLGDSALYLCASSFNYNEQFFGPGTRLTVL.

The chain couples TRBV9 to TRBJ2-5; D is perhaps TRBD1 (5 bases). This CDR3 region has 13 residues. The germline V gene encodes CDR1 SGDLS and CDR2 YYNGEE. V lost 4 bases and J 1 base, leaving 8 bases between the germline ends. CDR3 region: CASSQGSQETQYF. CDR3 DNA sequence: TGTGCCAGCAGCCAGGGTAGCCAAGAGACCCAGTACTTC.

The J gene is TRBJ2-1, the V gene TRBV3-1 (or the pseudogene TRBV3-2); no reliable D call. Trimming removed 1 base from V and 5 bases from J, with 9 bases in between. Germline loops: CDR1 LGHDT, CDR2 YNNKEL (reference sequence). There are 14 residues in the CDR3. The DNA for the CDR3 is TGTGCCAGCAGCCAAGCGGCTAGTCACAATGAGCAGTTCTTC. Encoded protein: CASSQAASHNEQFF.

This clone was picked up one time. The gene calls are TRBV18 and TRBJ1-1; 7 bases agree with TRBD1. CDR3 size: 15 residues. Germline values: CDR1 KGHSH, CDR2 LQKENI. Unmatched junction bases numbered 7, after V lost 6 bases and J lost 0 bases. CDR3 sequence: CASSTGQSMNTEAFF. For the CDR3, the DNA is TGTGCCAGCTCTACGGGACAGTCCATGAACACTGAAGCTTTCTTT.

V usage is TRBV5-1 and J usage is TRBJ1-5, with D unclear. V was cut by 5 bases and J by 2 bases, with 11 bases left in between. The CDR3 is made up of 14 amino acids. Germline assignment: CDR1 SGHRS and CDR2 YFSETQ. In DNA form, the CDR3 reads TGCGCCAGCAGAAGAGGGTTGGGCAATCAGCCCCAGCATTTT. Its protein product is CASRRGLGNQPQHF.

The V call is TRBV5-4, the J call TRBJ1-1, with D possibly being TRBD1 (6 bases). This CDR3 region has 16 residues. Germline assignment: CDR1 SGHNT and CDR2 YYREEE (reference sequence). The germline V and J ends were trimmed by 1 base and 4 bases, with 17 bases remaining between them. The CDR3 is CASSLNVGGRGTEAFF. Written as DNA, the CDR3 is TGTGCCAGCAGCTTGAATGTAGGGGGGAGGGGCACTGAAGCTTTCTTT.